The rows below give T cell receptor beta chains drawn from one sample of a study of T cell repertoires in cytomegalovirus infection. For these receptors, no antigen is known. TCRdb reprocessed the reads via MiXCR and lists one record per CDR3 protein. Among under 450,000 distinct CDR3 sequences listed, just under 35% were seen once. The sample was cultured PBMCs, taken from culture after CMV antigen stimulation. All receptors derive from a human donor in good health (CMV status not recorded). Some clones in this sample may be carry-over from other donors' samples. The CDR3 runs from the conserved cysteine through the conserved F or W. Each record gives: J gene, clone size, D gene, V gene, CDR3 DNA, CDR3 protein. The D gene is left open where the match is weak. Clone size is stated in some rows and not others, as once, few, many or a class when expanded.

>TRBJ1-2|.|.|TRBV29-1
TGCAGCGTTGCTCTACACGGATGGCGGGACTATGGCTACACCTTC
CSVALHGWRDYGYTF
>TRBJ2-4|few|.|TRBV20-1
TGCAGTGCTAGAGATAGCCTTTTGAACATTCAGTACTTC
CSARDSLLNIQYF
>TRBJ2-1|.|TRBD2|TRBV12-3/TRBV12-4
TGTGCCAGCAGTTTACGTGGTCCGGGACTAGCGCGCTATGAGCAGTTCTTC
CASSLRGPGLARYEQFF
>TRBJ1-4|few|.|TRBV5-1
TGCGCCAGCAGCATCGGGACTATTAATGAAAAACTGTTTTTT
CASSIGTINEKLFF
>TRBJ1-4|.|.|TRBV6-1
TGTGCCAGCAGTTTCCTCAGGGGCTCTGAAAAACTGTTTTTT
CASSFLRGSEKLFF
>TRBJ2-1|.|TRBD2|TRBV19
TGTGCCAGTAGTATCGGGGACGGACTAGCGCCTAGCTCCTACAATGAGCAGTTCTTC
CASSIGDGLAPSSYNEQFF
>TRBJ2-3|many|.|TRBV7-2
TGTGCCAGCAGCCGCGGGAACCCTAATACGCAGTATTTT
CASSRGNPNTQYF
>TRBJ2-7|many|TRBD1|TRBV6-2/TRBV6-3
TGTGCCAGCAGTTACCCAGCGGGACAGGGTAACTACGAGCAGTACTTC
CASSYPAGQGNYEQYF
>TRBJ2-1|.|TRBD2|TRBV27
TGTGCCAGCTCCACCCCTAGCGGGAGAGCCCACAATGAGCAGTTCTTC
CASSTPSGRAHNEQFF
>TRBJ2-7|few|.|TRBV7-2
TGTGCCAGCAGCTCCCGCAAAAGTGGCGAGCAGTACTTC
CASSSRKSGEQYF
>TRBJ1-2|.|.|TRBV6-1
TGTGCCAGCACAGGGGTCGCCGCCAATGGCTACACCTTC
CASTGVAANGYTF
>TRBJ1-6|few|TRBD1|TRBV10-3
TGTGCCATCAGAGAAACAGGGGACCCAAGGTCACCCCTCCACTTT
CAIRETGDPRSPLHF
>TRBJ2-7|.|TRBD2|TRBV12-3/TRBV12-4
TGTGCCAGCAGTCCTCTCAGCGGGAGGGCCGCACCCGAGCAGTACTTC
CASSPLSGRAAPEQYF
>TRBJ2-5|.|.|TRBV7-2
TGTGCCAGCAGCTTAATGGGCGGGCCCTGGGAGACCCAGTACTTC
CASSLMGGPWETQYF
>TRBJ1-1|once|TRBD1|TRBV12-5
TGTGCTAGTGGGCCCTCCACAGGGGTGAACACTGAAGCTTTCTTT
CASGPSTGVNTEAFF
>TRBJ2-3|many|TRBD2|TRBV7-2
TGTGCCAGCAGCCTAGGTGAGGCGGGAGTCACAGATACGCAGTATTTT
CASSLGEAGVTDTQYF
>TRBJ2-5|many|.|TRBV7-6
TGTGCCAGCAGCTTAGTTTCTTCGGATATGGTGACCCAGTACTTC
CASSLVSSDMVTQYF
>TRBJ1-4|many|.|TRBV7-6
TGTGCCAGCAGCTCCCACCTGGCAGGCTGGGGACGAAGCCTTAATGAAAAACTGTTTTTT
CASSSHLAGWGRSLNEKLFF
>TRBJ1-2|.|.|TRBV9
TGTGCCAGCAGCGTTTCAGAGAAGTATGGCTACACCTTC
CASSVSEKYGYTF
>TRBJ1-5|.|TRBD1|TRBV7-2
TGTGTCAGCAGCTTAGTAGTAGGGGACAGAGGGCCCCAGCATTTT
CVSSLVVGDRGPQHF
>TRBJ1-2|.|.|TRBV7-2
TGTGCCAGCAGCTTAGATGGGACAACCAACTATGGCTACACCTTC
CASSLDGTTNYGYTF
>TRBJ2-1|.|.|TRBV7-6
TGTGCCAGCCAAAAGAGCTCCTACAATGAGCAGTTCTTC
CASQKSSYNEQFF
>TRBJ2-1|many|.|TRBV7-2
TGTGCCAGCAGCCAACAATTAGCCCTCCCGTTATTCTTC
CASSQQLALPLFF
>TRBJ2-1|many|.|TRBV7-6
TGTGCCAGCAGCCTAAGGTACCGGAGCTCCTACAATGAGCAGTTCTTC
CASSLRYRSSYNEQFF
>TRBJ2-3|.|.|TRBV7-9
TGTGCCAGCAGCCGCAGTTCACCGACAGATACGCAGTATTTT
CASSRSSPTDTQYF
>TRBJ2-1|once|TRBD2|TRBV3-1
TGTGCCAGCAGCCAAGGAGCGGGAGGAGGGAATGAGCAGTTCTTC
CASSQGAGGGNEQFF
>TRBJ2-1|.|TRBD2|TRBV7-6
TGTGCCAGCAGCTTTTTCCTAGCGGGAGCCAATGAGCAGTTCTTC
CASSFFLAGANEQFF
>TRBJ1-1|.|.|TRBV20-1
TGCAGTGCTAGAGACCGTTGGGACACTGAAGCTTTCTTT
CSARDRWDTEAFF
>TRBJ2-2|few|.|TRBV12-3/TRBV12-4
TGTGCCAGCACCCTAAGGTGGAACACCGGGGAGCTGTTTTTT
CASTLRWNTGELFF
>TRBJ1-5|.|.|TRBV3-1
TGTGCCAGCAGCCCAAGCAAAGCCGGACCGCTACGGAATCAGCCCCAGCATTTT
CASSPSKAGPLRNQPQHF
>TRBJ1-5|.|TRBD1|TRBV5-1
TGCGCCAGCAGCTTGCACAGGGGAGGGCCCCAGCATTTT
CASSLHRGGPQHF
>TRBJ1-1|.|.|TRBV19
TGTGCCAGTAGTTCTAGGACCTTTCCTGAAGCTTTCTTT
CASSSRTFPEAFF
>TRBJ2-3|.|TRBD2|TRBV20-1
TGCAGTGCTAGAGAAGTTAGAGGACTAGCTCCCACAGATACGCAGTATTTT
CSAREVRGLAPTDTQYF
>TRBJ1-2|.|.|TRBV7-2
TGTGCCAGCAGCTTCGCAGGGGCACGAGGCTACACCTTC
CASSFAGARGYTF
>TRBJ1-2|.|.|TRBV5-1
TGCGCCAGCAGCCTGGACGGGGATTATGGCTACACCTTC
CASSLDGDYGYTF
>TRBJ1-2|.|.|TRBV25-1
TGTGCCAGCAGTGAACCCGCGGCCTCTGGTGGCTACACCTTC
CASSEPAASGGYTF
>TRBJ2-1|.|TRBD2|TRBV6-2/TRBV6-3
TGTGCCAGCAGACGGGGCGGGAGGACCTACAATGAGCAGTTCTTC
CASRRGGRTYNEQFF
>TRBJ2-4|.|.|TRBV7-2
TGTGCCAGCAGCTTATATCCCAGGGGCCGGGGTATAGCCAAAAACATTCAGTACTTC
CASSLYPRGRGIAKNIQYF
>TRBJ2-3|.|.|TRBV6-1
TGTGCCAGCAGTAGCGACAGCTTTACGCAGTATTTT
CASSSDSFTQYF
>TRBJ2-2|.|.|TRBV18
TGTGCCAGCTCACCGGCGGGACCTAACACCGGGGAGCTGTTTTTT
CASSPAGPNTGELFF
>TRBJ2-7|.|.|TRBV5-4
TGTGCCAGCAGCGTGCACGGGCGACCCTACGAGCAGTACTTC
CASSVHGRPYEQYF
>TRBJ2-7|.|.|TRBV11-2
TGTGCCAGCAGCGTTTCAAGAGTAGGGACATTCTACGAGCAGTACTTC
CASSVSRVGTFYEQYF
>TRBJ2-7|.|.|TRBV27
TGTGCCAGCAGTTTCCTCACCGAGCAGTACTTC
CASSFLTEQYF
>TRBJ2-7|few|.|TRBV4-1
TGCGCCAGCAGTCTCCAGGACAGTAATTACGAGCAGTACTTC
CASSLQDSNYEQYF
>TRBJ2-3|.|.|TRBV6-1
TGTGCCACCCAACAGCTAACCACCTTGTCAGATACGCAGTATTTT
CATQQLTTLSDTQYF
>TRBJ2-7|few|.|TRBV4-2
TGTGCCAGCAGCCAAGATGAAGGGACATCCTACGAGCAGTACTTC
CASSQDEGTSYEQYF
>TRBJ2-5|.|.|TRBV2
TGTGCCAGCTGGTTAGCGCCACAAGAGACCCAGTACTTC
CASWLAPQETQYF
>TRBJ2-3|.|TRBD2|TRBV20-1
TGCAGTGGAGGGGGACCGGGGGGGGGAAGGACAGATACGCAGTATTTT
CSGGGPGGGRTDTQYF
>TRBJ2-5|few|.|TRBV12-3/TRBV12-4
TGTGCCAGCACCCTGACAGACTTCCAAGAGACCCAGTACTTC
CASTLTDFQETQYF
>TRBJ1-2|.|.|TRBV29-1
TGCAGCGTCTCTCAGGGAGGAGCGAACTCTGGCTACACCTTC
CSVSQGGANSGYTF
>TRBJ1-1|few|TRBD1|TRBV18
TGTGCCAGCTCACACGGACAGGTGAACACTGAAGCTTTCTTT
CASSHGQVNTEAFF
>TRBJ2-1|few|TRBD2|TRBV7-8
TGTGCCAGCAGCCTAGCCGAGACTAGCGGGAGGGGTGGGGATGAGCAGTTCTTC
CASSLAETSGRGGDEQFF
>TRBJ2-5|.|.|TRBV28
TGTGCCAGCAGTCCGTCGGAGACCCAGTACTTC
CASSPSETQYF
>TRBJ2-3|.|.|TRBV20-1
TGCAGTGCCCTCCGGCCGCCCGGCACAGATACGCAGTATTTT
CSALRPPGTDTQYF
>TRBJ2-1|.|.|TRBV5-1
TGCGCCAGCAGCTTCCCCCGAGGAGCCTACAATGAGCAGTTCTTC
CASSFPRGAYNEQFF